The clone carrying this T cell receptor beta chain was seen ten or more times. Its antigen remains unidentified. The CDR3 has 13 amino acids. CDR1 is MNHNS and CDR2 is SASEGT in the germline V gene. V lost 10 bases and J lost 4; bases outside the gene matches: 6. The data were taken from a study of T-cell reconstitution after alpha-beta-depleted transplantation in children. Broader study findings: One year after transplant, T-cell counts and diversity came mostly from newly produced T cells. After transplant, at about two months, alpha-beta T cells were reportedly derived from several hundred expanded graft clones. The origin of high day-60 TCRbeta diversity in some patients lay in surviving recipient T cells and thymic progenitors.

A TCRbeta library incorporating unique molecular identifiers was prepared. TCRdb recomputed calls from the PCR reads with MiXCR, one row per CDR3 protein. This table holds approximately 290,000 distinct CDR3 sequences, around a tenth found once. The sequence was collected from a male patient between 2 and 10 years old who had a stem cell transplant for chronic granulomatous disease, so the T cells may come from the graft donor. This sample comprised peripheral blood, obtained 180 days after TCRalphabeta/CD19-depleted stem cell transplant. The J gene is TRBJ2-7, the V gene TRBV6-1; TRBD2 matches at 11 bases. The DNA for the CDR3 is TGTGCCACCGGGACTAGCGGAAGATACGAGCAGTACTTC. Its protein is CATGTSGRYEQYF.